A selection of T cell receptor delta chains follows, all from one sample in a study of gammadelta T cells in human blood. TCRdb reprocessed the RT-PCR reads using CATT. The sample shows some 1,100 delta-chain clones, less than 6.5% of them seen only once. The sample comprised non-Vgamma9Vdelta2 gamma-delta T cells from infant blood. The receptors come from a human donor. Each CDR3 is given with its conserved first and last residue. D genes are given only for firm matches. Size is omitted from some rows. Given values are once, few, many or a class for expanded clones.

clone_size | d_call | j_call | v_call | cdr3_nt | cdr3_aa
large | . | TRDJ1 | TRDV1 | TGTGCTCTTGGGGGCTACCGGATAGCGTGGTACGATAAACTCATCTTT | CALGGYRIAWYDKLIF
medium-sized | TRDD3 | TRDJ1 | TRAV29/DV5 | TGTGCAGCAAGCCAAAAATCCAAACACCTTACTGGGGGTTTCGATAAACTCATCTTT | CAASQKSKHLTGGFDKLIF
few | . | TRDJ1 | TRDV1 | TGTGCTCTTGGGGCCCCAGGGGAGGGACAAAACACCGATAAACTCATCTTT | CALGAPGEGQNTDKLIF
large | TRDD3 | TRDJ2 | TRDV1 | TGTGCTCTTGGGGAATCCTTTAGAAGATTCGGCTTACTGGGGGGAGAAACAGCACAACTCTTCTTT | CALGESFRRFGLLGGETAQLFF
large | TRDD3 | TRDJ2 | TRDV1 | TGTGCTCTTGGGGAACTCCCGGGTCCTACTGGGGGAACAGCACAACTCTTCTTT | CALGELPGPTGGTAQLFF
medium-sized | TRDD3 | TRDJ1 | TRDV1 | TGTGCTCTTGGGGCTTTTTCAGCCTCGAGTACTGGGGGATACGCGGGTGGTGAACTCATCTTT | CALGAFSASSTGGYAGGELIF
. | TRDD3 | TRDJ1 | TRDV1 | TGTGCTCTTGGGCCCCGGGGGATACTGTTGGCCGATAAACTCATCTTT | CALGPRGILLADKLIF
medium-sized | . | TRDJ1 | TRDV1 | TGTGCTCTTGGGGAAAAATCCCGACTCACCTGGTCTAGAAGCCCCCGAGATAAACTCATCTTT | CALGEKSRLTWSRSPRDKLIF
large | TRDD3 | TRDJ1 | TRDV1 | TGTGCTCTTGGGGAACTACTCCTGGGGGATACGCACACCGATAAACTCATCTTT | CALGELLLGDTHTDKLIF
large | TRDD3 | TRDJ1 | TRDV1 | TGTGCTCTTGGGGTTATCTCTTCCGCCTACTGGGGGATTCCAGTTTACACCGATAAACTCATCTTT | CALGVISSAYWGIPVYTDKLIF
large | . | TRDJ1 | TRDV1 | TGTGCTCTTGGGAGAATTCCGATTAACACCGATAAACTCATCTTT | CALGRIPINTDKLIF
large | TRDD3 | TRDJ1 | TRDV1 | TGTGCTCTTGGGGACCCCACCGGGGGGGGATACACCGATAAACTCATCTTT | CALGDPTGGGYTDKLIF
large | TRDD3 | TRDJ1 | TRDV1 | TGTGCTCTTGGGGAACGGGGAAGGGGGATACGAGGTCAGGCCGATAAACTCATCTTT | CALGERGRGIRGQADKLIF
medium-sized | TRDD3 | TRDJ3 | TRDV1 | TGTGCTCTTGGGGAACTCTTTCTTCTGGGGGATAGACGCTCCTGGGACACCCGACAGATGTTTTTC | CALGELFLLGDRRSWDTRQMFF
large | TRDD3 | TRDJ1 | TRDV1 | TGTGCTCTTGGGGAACGGGAACCTTCCTCAACTGGGGGATATCCCACCGATAAACTCATCTTT | CALGEREPSSTGGYPTDKLIF
medium-sized | TRDD3 | TRDJ1 | TRDV1 | TGTGCTCTTGGGGAACCGCCGAGTCCCGGTCCTTTACTGGGGGATCTAGCGGTTAAACTCATCTTT | CALGEPPSPGPLLGDLAVKLIF
. | . | TRDJ1 | TRDV1 | TGTGCTCTTGGGGTAAACCTTCCTATGGGGATACGCCGACCCGATAAACTCATCTTT | CALGVNLPMGIRRPDKLIF
medium-sized | TRDD3 | TRDJ1 | TRDV1 | TGTGCTCTTTTCCTACGTCTTAGTACTGGGGGATACACCGATAAACTCATCTTT | CALFLRLSTGGYTDKLIF
medium-sized | . | TRDJ1 | TRDV1 | TGTGCTCTTGGGGTTCCTTCCCCATGGATACGCCGGCCTTACACCGATAAACTCATCTTT | CALGVPSPWIRRPYTDKLIF
medium-sized | . | TRDJ1 | TRDV1 | TGTGCTCTTGGGGCACGCCTGCCCACGGGTAAACTCATCTTT | CALGARLPTGKLIF
large | TRDD3 | TRDJ1 | TRDV1 | TGTGCTCTTGGGCCCCACACCCCTGCGTGGAGTACTGGGGGAACCTTCTGGACGTACACCGATAAACTCATCTTT | CALGPHTPAWSTGGTFWTYTDKLIF
medium-sized | TRDD3 | TRDJ1 | TRDV1 | TGTGCTCTTGGGGAACGTTCGAGTTGGGGGACCGACCCGATCAGAAAACTCATCTTT | CALGERSSWGTDPIRKLIF
. | TRDD3 | TRDJ1 | TRAV29/DV5 | TGTGCAACAAGGCACCCAAACTGGGGGACCGTGTACACCGATAAACTCATCTTT | CATRHPNWGTVYTDKLIF
large | TRDD3 | TRDJ1 | TRAV36/DV7 | TGTGCTGTGGAGCTTGGTTCTACTGTATTACTGGGGACGGATGACACCGATAAACTCATCTTT | CAVELGSTVLLGTDDTDKLIF
large | TRDD3 | TRDJ1 | TRDV1 | TGTGCTCTTGGGGACCCTCACCTCCTACCACTGGGGGAGGAGGGCACCGATAAACTCATCTTT | CALGDPHLLPLGEEGTDKLIF
medium-sized | TRDD3 | TRDJ1 | TRDV1 | TGTGCTCTTGGGGAGCTACGGGGGTTACTGGGGGATACTGGTTCCGATAAACTCATCTTT | CALGELRGLLGDTGSDKLIF
medium-sized | TRDD3 | TRDJ1 | TRDV1 | TGTGCTCTTGGGGAGCGCCTTTGTTTACTGGGGGATACGGAGAAGACCACCGATAAACTCATCTTT | CALGERLCLLGDTEKTTDKLIF
medium-sized | TRDD3 | TRDJ3 | TRDV3 | TGTGCCTTCACTACTGGGGGTCCCTCCTGGGACACCCGACAGATGTTTTTC | CAFTTGGPSWDTRQMFF
large | TRDD3 | TRDJ1 | TRDV3 | TGTGCCTCCCTTCCTACTGGGGGATACGCGTACACCGATAAACTCATCTTT | CASLPTGGYAYTDKLIF
large | TRDD3 | TRDJ1 | TRDV1 | TGTGCTCTTGGGGATATACTGGGGGATGACACCGATAAACTCATCTTT | CALGDILGDDTDKLIF
. | TRDD3 | TRDJ1 | TRDV1 | TGTGCTCTTGGGGAACTTCCTCTCCTACCTCTACTGGGGGATCTAGCGGTTAAACTCATCTTT | CALGELPLLPLLGDLAVKLIF
large | . | TRDJ1 | TRDV3 | TGTGCCTTTAGTTTTGGACTTCCTACGCTTACTGGGGCCTCGTACACCGATAAACTCATCTTT | CAFSFGLPTLTGASYTDKLIF
large | TRDD3 | TRDJ1 | TRDV1 | TGTGCTCTTGGGGGGCCCTTCCCCAACTGGGGGATTAGCGACACCGATAAACTCATCTTT | CALGGPFPNWGISDTDKLIF
few | TRDD3 | TRDJ1 | TRDV1 | TGTGCTCTTGGGGCCTCTGTTTTCCTAAGAACTGGGGGAGGTGAACTCATCTTT | CALGASVFLRTGGGELIF
large | TRDD3 | TRDJ1 | TRDV1 | TGTGCTCTTATTACTGGGGTCGATATCCTAGGCACCGATAAACTCATCTTT | CALITGVDILGTDKLIF
medium-sized | TRDD3 | TRDJ1 | TRDV1 | TGTGCTCTTGGGGAACGTTATTGGGGGACTCCCTCGTACACCGATAAACTCATCTTT | CALGERYWGTPSYTDKLIF
large | . | TRDJ1 | TRAV38-2/DV8 | TGTGCTTATAGGAGCGCGCGGGGGACCTCGAGCGTTTATGGAGATAAACTCATCTTT | CAYRSARGTSSVYGDKLIF
. | TRDD3 | TRDJ1 | TRDV1 | TGTGCTCTTGGGGAAGTTCTAGACTGGGGGATAGTGGACACCGATAAACTCATCTTT | CALGEVLDWGIVDTDKLIF
large | TRDD3 | TRDJ3 | TRDV3 | TGTGCCTTTAGTATCCCTTCTTGGACCTTACTGGGGGATACCCCGAGGGGGGACTCCTGGGACACCCGACAGATGTTTTTC | CAFSIPSWTLLGDTPRGDSWDTRQMFF